What follows is one T cell receptor (beta chain) and its context. The target antigen is unknown. 60 Vbeta and 13 Jbeta primers were used in PCR. Sequenced by immunoSEQ multiplex PCR; TCRdb stores in-frame clones only, minus some. The sample shows around 260,000 clones, roughly 80% of them seen only once. The data originate from a study of cytomegalovirus exposure and HLA in healthy donors. Study-level findings and limits: Associated with HLA alleles at 0.05 false discovery rate in a later analysis were 17,000 or so TCR beta sequences. Rarity characterized most TCR sequences, yet some public TCRs appeared in many donors. The majority of CMV-associated TCR beta chains were reported as apparently HLA-restricted in a later analysis. Diagnosis of cytomegalovirus status made by the classifier reportedly showed high specificity and sensitivity.

The source is a girl aged 2 to 10 in good health and CMV-seronegative. Sequencing was carried out using PBMCs.

The CDR3 reads CASSATGSSYNEQFF. CDR3 coding DNA: TGTGCCAGCAGCGCGACGGGGAGCTCCTACAATGAGCAGTTCTTC. V gene TRBV7-3 combines with J gene TRBJ2-1; a weak D match, TRBD2 (5 bases). This CDR3 has 15 amino acids. Germline V gene data show CDR1 as SGHTA and CDR2 as FQGTGA. Trimming took off 5 bases at V and 0 bases at J, with 11 bases between the two ends.